The present T cell receptor (beta chain) was sequenced within a study of blood T cells in healthy people across ages. The overall study: The template switching approach captured approximately one barcoded beta molecule for every two T cells.

Total RNA amounts of at least 6 micrograms were extracted per sample. Trimming cost V 1 base and J 3 bases; bases outside gene matches: 2. The CDR3 is 17 amino acids. Germline CDR1 is LGHNA and CDR2 is YNFKEQ. This clonotype was counted between two and nine times. The antigen is not known. Study outcomes and limitations: The lack of PBMC sorting stopped any conclusive naive versus antigen-experienced comparison. It was held that diversity estimates obtained from one million T cells represented underestimates.

It was with a sample-barcoded 5' primer and a J-beta primer mix that a second PCR of about 6 to 12 cycles was run. A single record per CDR3 protein comes from TCRdb applying MiXCR to the 5' RACE reads. The top ten clones hold around a sixth of a sample with approximately 800,000 distinct CDR3 sequences, about 45% of them seen once. This chain connects TRBV4-2 to TRBJ2-2; 13 bases agree with TRBD2. Sequenced input: blood. This TCR derives from a man aged 80 or over in good health. In nucleotides, the CDR3 is TGTGCCAGCAGCCAAGGGACTAGCGGGAGAGACACCGGGGAGCTGTTTTTT. This gives the protein CASSQGTSGRDTGELFF.